The text below deals with one T cell receptor (beta chain). The antigen is not known. One entry per CDR3 protein results from TCRdb running MiXCR on the 5' RACE reads. The sample lists 550,000 to 700,000 distinct CDR3 sequences; around 17% were seen once. This sample was included in a study of T-cell memory formation after mild COVID-19. Turning to the study itself: TCR clusters were mostly confined to one donor each.

Whole-study results and caveats: Detection of some responders pre-infection suggested pre-existing cross-reactive memory T cells participated. Whereas later expanders leaned CD4+, clones contracting day 15 to 85 showed a balanced CD4/CD8 makeup.

The receptor was isolated from an adult woman who had mild COVID-19 (a few samples of this study predate the infection). Cell type and time point are not known. Source material: PBMCs or a T cell subset sorted from them (not recorded which).

The chain's CDR3 is CASTLSRDYGYTF. The CDR3 DNA sequence: TGTGCCAGCACATTGTCCCGGGACTATGGCTACACCTTC. The chain uses TRBV2 and TRBJ1-2; D is ambiguous. CDR1 and CDR2 from the germline V gene are SNHLY and FYNNEI. The CDR3 is 13 amino acids. V gave up 7 bases and J gave up 3 bases, with 12 bases separating them.